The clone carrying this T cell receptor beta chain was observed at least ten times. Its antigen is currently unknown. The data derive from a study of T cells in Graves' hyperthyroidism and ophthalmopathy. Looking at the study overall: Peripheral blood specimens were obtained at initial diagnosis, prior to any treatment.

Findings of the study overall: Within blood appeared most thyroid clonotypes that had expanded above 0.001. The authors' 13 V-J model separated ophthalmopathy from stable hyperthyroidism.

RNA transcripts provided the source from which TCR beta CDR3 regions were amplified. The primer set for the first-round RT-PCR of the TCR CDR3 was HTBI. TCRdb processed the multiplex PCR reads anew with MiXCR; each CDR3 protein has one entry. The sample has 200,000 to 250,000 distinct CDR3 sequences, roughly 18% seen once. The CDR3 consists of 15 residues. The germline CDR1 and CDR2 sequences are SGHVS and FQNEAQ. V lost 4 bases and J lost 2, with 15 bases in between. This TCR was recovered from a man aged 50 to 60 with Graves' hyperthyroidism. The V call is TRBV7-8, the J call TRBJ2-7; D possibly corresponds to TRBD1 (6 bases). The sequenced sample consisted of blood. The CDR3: CASSSQGFSAYEQYF. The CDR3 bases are TGTGCCAGCAGCTCACAGGGATTTAGCGCCTACGAGCAGTACTTC.